What follows is one T cell receptor beta chain and its context. The study drew participants aged about 18 to 90 years from about two dozen US areas. Allocation to cohorts depended on clinical history reported by the participants. The sample comes from a study of blood T cell repertoires in COVID-19. The overall study: The samples span acute and convalescent COVID-19 from the United States, Italy and Spain.

Assay: immunoSEQ multiplex PCR; the TCRdb copy retains only in-frame clones and omits some. Of about 310,000 clones listed, 70% to 90% were seen once; the top ten hold 2.2%. This CDR3 comprises 14 residues. Germline V CDR1 and CDR2: KGHDR, SFDVKD. Trimming shortened V by 11 bases and J by 8 bases, and 18 bases separated the two germline ends. The sequence was collected from a man aged 25 to 40 who had recovered from COVID-19. The sequenced sample consisted of PBMCs or T cells enriched from blood (not recorded which). The V and J genes are TRBV24-1 and TRBJ1-6, with D uncertain. The CDR3: CAIEEAGNDSPLHF. The CDR3 nucleotides are TGTGCCATTGAAGAGGCGGGGAATGATTCACCCCTCCACTTT.